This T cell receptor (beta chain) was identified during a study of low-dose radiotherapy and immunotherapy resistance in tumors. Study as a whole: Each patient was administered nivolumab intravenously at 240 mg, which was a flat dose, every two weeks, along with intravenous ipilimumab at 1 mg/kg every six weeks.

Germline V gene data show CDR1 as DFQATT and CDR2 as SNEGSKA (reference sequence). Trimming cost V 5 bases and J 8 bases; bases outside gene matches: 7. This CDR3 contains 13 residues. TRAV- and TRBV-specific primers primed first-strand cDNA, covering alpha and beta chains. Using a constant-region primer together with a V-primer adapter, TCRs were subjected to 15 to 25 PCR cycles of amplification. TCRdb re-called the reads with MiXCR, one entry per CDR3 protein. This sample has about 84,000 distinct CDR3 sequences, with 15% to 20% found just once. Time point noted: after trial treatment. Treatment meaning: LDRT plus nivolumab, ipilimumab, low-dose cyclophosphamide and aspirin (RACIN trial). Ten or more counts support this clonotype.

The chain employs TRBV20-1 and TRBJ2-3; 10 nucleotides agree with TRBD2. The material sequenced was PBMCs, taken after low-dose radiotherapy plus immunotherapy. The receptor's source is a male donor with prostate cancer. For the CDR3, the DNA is TGCAGTGCTGGGGGGCTAGCGGGAGCTACGCAGTATTTT. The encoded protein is CSAGGLAGATQYF.